This TCR beta chain was retrieved from a study of cytomegalovirus exposure and HLA in healthy donors. Overall study context: Falling in the Caucasian-associated ancestry cluster were about four fifths of 398 genotyped donors.

The V and J ends lost 3 bases and 0 bases, in that order; junction bases with no gene match: 3. The CDR3 spans 15 residues. Germline V gene lookup returns CDR1 MNHEY and CDR2 SMNVEV (reference sequence). Study-level findings and limits: In vitro data verified a few CMV-associated chains as specific for CMV antigens. A later analysis showed HLA-associated TCR beta chains outstripping equally common others in clonal expansion.

It was with 60 Vbeta and 13 Jbeta primers that the PCR ran. Per the study methods: A follow-up analysis tallied 70 million to 80 million unique TCR beta chains, approximately 11 million shared. TCRdb keeps only in-frame clones here, not all; method: immunoSEQ multiplex PCR. The V and J calls and clone size are taken from that table; D and trimming were inferred from the DNA. The table has around 68,000 clones, around 70% seen once. Concerning this clone: Antigen specificity is unknown.

Sequencing was done on a sample of PBMCs. The chain employs TRBV27 and TRBJ1-1; the match to TRBD1 covers 8 bases. The sequence came from a woman under 40 in good health and CMV-seronegative. CDR3 protein: CASSFKDRVNTEAFF. For the CDR3, the DNA is TGTGCCAGCAGTTTCAAGGACAGGGTGAACACTGAAGCTTTCTTT.